These 21 T cell receptor beta chains originate from one sample sequenced in a study of response to subunit inactivated influenza vaccine. TCRdb reanalysed the RT-PCR reads using MiXCR and keeps one entry per CDR3 protein. Counted here are a few hundred thousand distinct CDR3 sequences, roughly 22% occurring once; the ten biggest clones make up about a tenth. Source: PBMCs from blood, taken less than 22 months after vaccination. Source of these receptors: a man aged 50 to 69 who received an inactivated influenza vaccine.

Only a few counts were recorded for this clonotype. The chain links TRBV12-3 or TRBV12-4 to TRBJ1-1; no clear D. The CDR3 is made up of 14 amino acids. Trimming took 0 bases from V and 4 from J, leaving 9 bases between them. DNA of the CDR3: TGTGCCAGCAGTTTAGCAGGGCCGGGCACTGAAGCTTTCTTT. Its protein product is CASSLAGPGTEAFF.

This clonotype was detected ten times or more. In nucleotides, the CDR3 is TGTGCCAGCAGTTTATCGTCGTGGACAGGGGTTGACGAGCAGTACTTC. As protein: CASSLSSWTGVDEQYF. The chain combines TRBV27 with TRBJ2-7, with 9 positions matching TRBD1. Germline V gives CDR1 MNHEY, CDR2 SMNVEV (reference sequence). The CDR3 length is 16 residues. The V gene end was trimmed by 0 bases and the J gene end by 5 bases; junction bases not matched to a gene: 8.

This chain connects TRBV29-1 to TRBJ2-1; D may be TRBD2 (5 bases). In germline, CDR1 is SQVTM, CDR2 ANQGSEA. V was clipped by 4 bases and J by 3 bases, with 7 bases between them. CDR3 size: 12 residues. The CDR3 region has the DNA TGCAGCGTTGGAGACTACTACAATGAGCAGTTCTTC. This sequence encodes CSVGDYYNEQFF.

This clonotype has a handful of counts. This rearrangement joins TRBV28 to TRBJ2-5; the D gene is possibly TRBD1 (6 bases). The CDR3 spans 15 residues. The V and J ends lost 6 bases and 4 bases respectively, with 18 bases between them. Germline V CDR1 and CDR2: MDHEN, SYDVKM. Written as DNA, the CDR3 is TGTGCCAGCAGGAAGGGGTGGGGGCAATCAGAGACCCAGTACTTC. Its protein is CASRKGWGQSETQYF.

A few counts support this clonotype. In nucleotides, the CDR3 is TGCAGCGTTGAAGGGAGCCAAATTCTTCAAGCTTTCTTT. Translating it yields CSVEGSQILQAFF. The V and J genes are TRBV29-1 and TRBJ1-1; no reliable D call. Germline V gene lookup returns CDR1 SQVTM and CDR2 ANQGSEA. With 1 base removed from V and 9 bases from J, the gap between germline ends came to 15 bases. The CDR3 is made up of 13 amino acids.

The V gene is TRBV28, the J gene TRBJ2-3, with TRBD2 matching 9 bases. The ends lost 3 bases at V and 0 bases at J; junction bases unmatched: 4. Germline lookup yields CDR1 MDHEN and CDR2 SYDVKM. CDR3 size: 16 residues. CDR3 DNA: TGTGCCAGCAGTTTGGTCAGCGGGAGGAGCACAGATACGCAGTATTTT. Its translation is CASSLVSGRSTDTQYF.

This clonotype was counted many times. This sequence joins TRBV20-1 and TRBJ1-6; possibly TRBD1 for D (5 bases). Trimming left V 6 bases short and J 4 bases short, with 19 bases between. This CDR3 region has 16 residues. Germline-derived CDR1 and CDR2 are DFQATT and SNEGSKA (reference sequence). The chain's CDR3 is CSAIGTGRGYNSPLHF. Here the CDR3 DNA reads TGCAGTGCCATCGGGACCGGGAGAGGGTATAATTCACCCCTCCACTTT.

This clonotype was observed many times. The gene calls are TRBV12-3 or TRBV12-4 and TRBJ1-2; 7 nucleotides match TRBD1. After removal of 5 bases from V and 5 bases from J, the junction contained 5 bases not matched to a gene. The CDR3 consists of 13 residues. The CDR3 is CASSQDRFYGYTF. Written as DNA, the CDR3 is TGTGCCAGCAGTCAGGACAGGTTTTATGGCTACACCTTC.

Only a few counts were recorded for this clonotype. V is TRBV7-9 and J is TRBJ2-1, with D possibly matching TRBD2 (5 bases). V dropped 3 bases and J dropped 7 bases, with 22 bases sitting between them. The CDR3 is 17 amino acids. CDR1 SEHNR and CDR2 FQNEAQ come from the germline V gene (reference sequence). The CDR3 nucleotides are TGTGCCAGCAGCTTGGGGTTGGAGGCAACTCAGTGGAATGAGCAGTTCTTC. This codes for CASSLGLEATQWNEQFF.

This clonotype came up a few times. The CDR3 DNA follows: TGTGCCAGCAGTTTGTCTTTCTACAACTACAATGAGCAGTTCTTC. Residues: CASSLSFYNYNEQFF. This chain joins TRBV12-3 or TRBV12-4 and TRBJ2-1, with D unresolved. The CDR3 contains 15 residues. V shed 3 bases and J shed 3 bases, with 12 bases lying between them.

V is TRBV9 and J is TRBJ2-1, with D unresolved. Trimming took off 0 bases at V and 2 bases at J, with 12 bases between the two ends. Per germline, CDR1 SGDLS and CDR2 YYNGEE. The CDR3 extends over 16 amino acids. Written as DNA, the CDR3 is TGTGCCAGCAGCGTAGAGGGCGGAAGGGCCTACAATGAGCAGTTCTTC. It codes for CASSVEGGRAYNEQFF.

A few counts support this clonotype. The rearrangement links TRBV21-1 to TRBJ1-2; the table's TRBD1 call for D was not verified on the DNA. TRBV21-1 is reported as a pseudogene. There are 17 residues in the CDR3. The DNA for the CDR3 is TGTGCCAGCAGCAAAGACGGGACAGGGGGCGATATCGACGGCTACACCTTC. The encoded protein is CASSKDGTGGDIDGYTF.

This clonotype came up a few times. This chain links TRBV11-1 with TRBJ2-5; D not certain. Germline V lookup: CDR1 SGHAT, CDR2 FQDESV (reference sequence). The CDR3 is made up of 13 amino acids. V lost 5 bases and J lost 1, with 8 bases in between. CDR3: CASSRSAQETQYF. In DNA, the CDR3 is TGTGCCAGCAGCAGGAGCGCCCAAGAGACCCAGTACTTC.

This clonotype was counted many times. J is TRBJ1-5 and V is TRBV12-3 or TRBV12-4; possibly TRBD1 for D (6 bases). V was shortened by 5 bases and J by 0 bases, with 11 bases between the two germline ends. The CDR3 sequence is 15 residues long. The CDR3 loop is CASSRTVNSNQPQHF. CDR3 coding DNA: TGTGCCAGCAGTAGGACAGTTAATAGCAATCAGCCCCAGCATTTT.

This clonotype was found once. The J gene is TRBJ2-7, the V gene TRBV2, with TRBD1 matching 8 bases. The length of the CDR3 is 15 residues. In germline, CDR1 is SNHLY, CDR2 FYNNEI. Trimming removed 6 bases from V and 6 bases from J; junction bases left unmatched: 13. CDR3 residues: CASRGTGGNPSEQYF. The CDR3 DNA is TGTGCCAGCAGGGGAACAGGGGGGAACCCTTCCGAGCAGTACTTC.

This clonotype came up once. Being one base from a much bigger clone, this may be a read error. The CDR3 ends on some other residue instead of the conserved phenylalanine or tryptophan, so this is likely a read error. The V gene is TRBV10-3, the J gene TRBJ1-2; the D is unclear. V gave up 3 bases and J gave up 0 bases, with 11 bases separating them. This CDR3 has 15 residues. The germline CDR1 and CDR2 sequences are ENHRY and SYGVKD. CDR3 sequence (DNA): TGTGCCATCAGTGATCTCGGGAAGGCTAACTATGGCTACACCCTC. Amino acid sequence: CAISDLGKANYGYTL.

The chain is built from TRBV4-3 and TRBJ1-3; D call uncertain. The germline CDR1 and CDR2 sequences are LGHNA and YSLEER. The length of the CDR3 is 14 residues. The V end was cut by 2 bases, the J end by 0 bases, with 5 bases between. In DNA, the CDR3 is TGCGCCAGCAGCCAATCCGGCTCTGGAAACACCATATATTTT. Its protein is CASSQSGSGNTIYF.

This clonotype was found a few times. This sequence joins TRBV12-3 or TRBV12-4 and TRBJ1-3; D is perhaps TRBD1 (5 bases). V dropped 6 bases and J dropped 1 base, with 10 bases sitting between them. This CDR3 has 14 residues. The CDR3 DNA reads as TGTGCCAGCAGCCAGACAGATTCTGGAAACACCATATATTTT. This gives the protein CASSQTDSGNTIYF.

As to this clonotype: A read error is possible here, since a much larger clone lies one base away. The DNA for the CDR3 is TGTGCCAGCAGACGGACAGGGGAAGAGACCCAGTACTTC. Its translation: CASRRTGEETQYF. The chain recombines TRBV28 with TRBJ2-5, with 9 bases lining up with TRBD1. CDR1 MDHEN and CDR2 SYDVKM come from the germline V gene. The CDR3 extends over 13 amino acids. The V and J ends lost 6 bases and 3 bases, in that order; junction bases with no gene match: 2. Combining the CDR3 with reference TRBV28 and TRBJ2-5 gives the whole variable domain DVKVTQSSRYLVKRTGEKVFLECVQDMDHENMFWYRQDPGLGLRLIYFSYDVKMKEKGDIPEGYSVSREKKERFSLILESASTNQTSMYLCASRRTGEETQYFGPGTRLLVL.

The chain carries TRBV28 and TRBJ1-5, with a possible D match to TRBD1 (5 bases). CDR1 MDHEN and CDR2 SYDVKM come from the germline V gene. Deletions cut 1 base from V and 7 bases from J, with 11 bases between. The CDR3 is made up of 14 amino acids. The DNA for the CDR3 is TGTGCCAGCAGTTTATCGGGGGGAAGGCAGCCCCAGCATTTT. Encoded protein: CASSLSGGRQPQHF. Full variable domain (outside the CDR3, taken from reference TRBV28 and TRBJ1-5): DVKVTQSSRYLVKRTGEKVFLECVQDMDHENMFWYRQDPGLGLRLIYFSYDVKMKEKGDIPEGYSVSREKKERFSLILESASTNQTSMYLCASSLSGGRQPQHFGDGTRLSIL.

The chain employs TRBV5-5 and TRBJ2-3; D perhaps matches TRBD2 (6 bases). Per the germline V gene, CDR1 is SGHKS and CDR2 is YYEKEE (reference sequence). Trimming took off 4 bases at V and 3 bases at J, with 21 bases between the two ends. The CDR3 is 17 residues long. CDR3 amino acids: CASSRIARGVGTDTQYF. The CDR3 nucleotides are TGTGCCAGCAGCCGGATAGCGCGGGGTGTGGGGACAGATACGCAGTATTTT.